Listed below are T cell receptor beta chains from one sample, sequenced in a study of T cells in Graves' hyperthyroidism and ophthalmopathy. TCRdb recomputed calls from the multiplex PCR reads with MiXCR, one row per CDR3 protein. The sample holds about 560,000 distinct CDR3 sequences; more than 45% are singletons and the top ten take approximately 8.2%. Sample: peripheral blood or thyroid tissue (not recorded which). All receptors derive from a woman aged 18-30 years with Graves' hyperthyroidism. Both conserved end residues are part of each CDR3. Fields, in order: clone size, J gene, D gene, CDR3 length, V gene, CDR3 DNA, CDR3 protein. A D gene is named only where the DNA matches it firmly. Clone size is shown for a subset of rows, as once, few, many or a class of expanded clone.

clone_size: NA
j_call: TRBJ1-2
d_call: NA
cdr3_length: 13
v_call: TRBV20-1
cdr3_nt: TGCAGTGCCCGCCGGGGTGAGCTCTATGGCTACACCTTC
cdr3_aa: CSARRGELYGYTF

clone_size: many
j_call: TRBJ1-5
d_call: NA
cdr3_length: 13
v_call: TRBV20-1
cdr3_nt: TGCAGTGCTCAACAGGGAATCAATCAGCCCCAGCATTTT
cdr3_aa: CSAQQGINQPQHF

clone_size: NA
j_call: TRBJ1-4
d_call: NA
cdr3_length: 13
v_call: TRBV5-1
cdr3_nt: TGCGCCAGCAGAGGAGAGGGATCTCCCGCAGTGTTTTTT
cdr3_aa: CASRGEGSPAVFF

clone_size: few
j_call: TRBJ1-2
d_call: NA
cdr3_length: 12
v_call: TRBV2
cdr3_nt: TGTGCCAGCAGCCCAAGGTCCCAAGGCTACACCTTC
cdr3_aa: CASSPRSQGYTF

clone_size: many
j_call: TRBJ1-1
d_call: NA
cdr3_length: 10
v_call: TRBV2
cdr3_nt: TGTGCCAGCACAGGTACTGAAGCTTTCTTT
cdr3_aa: CASTGTEAFF

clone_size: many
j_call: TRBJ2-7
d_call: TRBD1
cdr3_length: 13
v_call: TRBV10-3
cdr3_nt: TGTGCCATCGGGGACAGGTCCTCCTACGAGCAGTACTTC
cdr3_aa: CAIGDRSSYEQYF

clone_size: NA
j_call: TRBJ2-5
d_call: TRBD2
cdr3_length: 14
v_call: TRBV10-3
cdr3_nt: TGTGCCATCAGTCGGGGGGGGGTACAAGAGACCCAGTACTTC
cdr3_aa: CAISRGGVQETQYF

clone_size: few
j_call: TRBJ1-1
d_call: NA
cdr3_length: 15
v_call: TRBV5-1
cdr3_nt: TGCGCCAGCAGCTTGTTCGGACTTAGGAGGACTGAAGCTTTCTTT
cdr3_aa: CASSLFGLRRTEAFF

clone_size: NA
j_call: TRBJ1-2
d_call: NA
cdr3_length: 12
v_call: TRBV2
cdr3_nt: TGTGCCAACCGGGAGACGGGGGATGGCTACACCTTC
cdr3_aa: CANRETGDGYTF

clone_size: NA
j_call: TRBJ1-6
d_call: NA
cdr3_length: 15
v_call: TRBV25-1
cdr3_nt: TGTGCCAGCAGTGTTTCGGTTGTCCCTAATTCACCCCTCCACTTT
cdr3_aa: CASSVSVVPNSPLHF

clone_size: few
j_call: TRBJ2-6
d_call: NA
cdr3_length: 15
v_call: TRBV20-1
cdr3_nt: TGCAGTGCTATCTCGGGAGCGCATGGGGCCAACGTCCTGACTTTC
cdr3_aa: CSAISGAHGANVLTF

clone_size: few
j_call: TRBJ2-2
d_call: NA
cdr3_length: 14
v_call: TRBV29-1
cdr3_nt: TGCAGCGTTGAGAGGGGCAGTGGGACCGGGGAGCTGTTTTTT
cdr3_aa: CSVERGSGTGELFF

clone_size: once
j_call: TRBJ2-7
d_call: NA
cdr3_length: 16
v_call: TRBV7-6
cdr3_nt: TGTGCCAGCAGCCAGGGACGGCTATGGAACCGCTACGAGCAGTACTTC
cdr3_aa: CASSQGRLWNRYEQYF

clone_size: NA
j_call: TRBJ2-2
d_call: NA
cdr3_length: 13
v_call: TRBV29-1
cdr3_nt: TGCAGCGTTTTCCCGGGGGCGCCCGGGGAGCTGTTTTTT
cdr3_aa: CSVFPGAPGELFF

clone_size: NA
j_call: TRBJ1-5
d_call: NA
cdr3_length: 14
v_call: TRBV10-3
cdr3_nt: TGTGCCATCAGCGCTGACAGAGGCAATCAGCCCCAGCATTTT
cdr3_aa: CAISADRGNQPQHF

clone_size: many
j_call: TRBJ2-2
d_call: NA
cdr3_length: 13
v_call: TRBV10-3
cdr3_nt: TGTGCCATGGGCAGGGGCGACACCGGGGAGCTGTTTTTT
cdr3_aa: CAMGRGDTGELFF

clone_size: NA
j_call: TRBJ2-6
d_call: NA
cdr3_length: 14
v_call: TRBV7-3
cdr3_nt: TGTGCCAGCAGCTTAACCTCCCAGGCCAACGTCCTGACTTTC
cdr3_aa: CASSLTSQANVLTF

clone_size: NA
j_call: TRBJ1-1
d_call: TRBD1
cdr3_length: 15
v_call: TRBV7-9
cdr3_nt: TGCGCCAGCAGCCAAGATCCCAGGGGGAGCACTGAAGCTTTCTTT
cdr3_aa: CASSQDPRGSTEAFF

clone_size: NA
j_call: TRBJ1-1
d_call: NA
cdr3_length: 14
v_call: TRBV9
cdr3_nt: TGTGCCAGCAGCGTAGAAGAGGGGCGTCCTGAAGCTTTCTTT
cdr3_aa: CASSVEEGRPEAFF

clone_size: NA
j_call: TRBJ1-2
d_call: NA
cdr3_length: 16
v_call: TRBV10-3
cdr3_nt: TGTGCCATCAGTGAGAGGACAGCTTCTGGAAACTATGGTTACACCTTC
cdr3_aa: CAISERTASGNYGYTF

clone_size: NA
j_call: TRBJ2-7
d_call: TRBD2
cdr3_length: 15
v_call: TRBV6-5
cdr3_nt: TGTGCCAGCAGTCACACTAGCGGGAGGTCCTACGAGCAGTACTTC
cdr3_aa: CASSHTSGRSYEQYF

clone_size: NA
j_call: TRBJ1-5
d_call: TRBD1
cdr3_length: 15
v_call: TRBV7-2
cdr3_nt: TGTGCCAGCAGCTTGGGACAGGGAGTCGATCAGCCCCAGCATTTT
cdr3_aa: CASSLGQGVDQPQHF

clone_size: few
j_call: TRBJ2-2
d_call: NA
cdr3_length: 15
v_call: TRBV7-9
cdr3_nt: TGCGCCAGCAGCTTAGCTGGTCTTCTCACCGGGGAGCTGTTTTTT
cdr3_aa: CASSLAGLLTGELFF

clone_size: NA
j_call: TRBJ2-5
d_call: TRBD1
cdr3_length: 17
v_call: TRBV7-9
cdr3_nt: TGTGCCAGCAGCTTAGCCGTCGGGACAGGGGATAAAGAGACCCAGTACTTC
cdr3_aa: CASSLAVGTGDKETQYF

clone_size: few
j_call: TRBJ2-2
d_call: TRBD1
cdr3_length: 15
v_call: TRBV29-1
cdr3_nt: TGCAGCAACTCCGGGACAGGGGGCGACACCGGGGAGCTGTTTTTT
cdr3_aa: CSNSGTGGDTGELFF

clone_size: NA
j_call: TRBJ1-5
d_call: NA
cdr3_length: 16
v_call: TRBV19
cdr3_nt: TGTGCCAGTAGTCCCGTCGAGGAGAATAGCAATCAGTCCCAGCATTTT
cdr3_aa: CASSPVEENSNQSQHF

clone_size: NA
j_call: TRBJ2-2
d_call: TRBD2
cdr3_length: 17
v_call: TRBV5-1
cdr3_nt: TGCGCCAGCAGCCAGGCCTCCAGCGGGAAAAACACCGGGGAGCTGTTTTTT
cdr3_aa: CASSQASSGKNTGELFF

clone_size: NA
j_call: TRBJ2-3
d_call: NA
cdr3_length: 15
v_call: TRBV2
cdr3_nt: TGTGCCAGCAATTCTGGGGGGAAGCCCACAGATACGCAGTATTTT
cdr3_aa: CASNSGGKPTDTQYF

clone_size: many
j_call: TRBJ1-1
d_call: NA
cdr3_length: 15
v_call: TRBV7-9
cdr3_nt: TGTGCCAGCAGCTTAGGAGGGTCAGTGAACACTGAAGCTTTCTTT
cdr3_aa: CASSLGGSVNTEAFF

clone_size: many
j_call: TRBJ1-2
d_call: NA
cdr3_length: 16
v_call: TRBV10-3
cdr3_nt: TGTGCCATCAGTGAGGCTACAGGGATAGCTAACTATGGCTACACCTTC
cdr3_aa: CAISEATGIANYGYTF

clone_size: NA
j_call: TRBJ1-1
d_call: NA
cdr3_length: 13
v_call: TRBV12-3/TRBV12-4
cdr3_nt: TGTGCCAGCAGTTCAATGAGGTCCCCTGAAGCTTTCTTT
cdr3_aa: CASSSMRSPEAFF

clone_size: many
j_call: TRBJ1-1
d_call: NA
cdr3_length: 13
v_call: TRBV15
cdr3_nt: TGTGCCACCAGCAGGGTTTCGAACACTGAAGCTTTCTTT
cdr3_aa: CATSRVSNTEAFF

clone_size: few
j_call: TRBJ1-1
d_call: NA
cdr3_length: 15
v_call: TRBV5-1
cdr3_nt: TGCGCCAGCAGCTTGCCAATCACAGGGAACACTGAAGCTTTCTTT
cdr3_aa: CASSLPITGNTEAFF

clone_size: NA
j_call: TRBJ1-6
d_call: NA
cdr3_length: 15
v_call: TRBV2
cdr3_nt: TGTGCCAGCAGTTACTCGGGGCGTAAGAATTCACCCCTCCACTTT
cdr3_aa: CASSYSGRKNSPLHF

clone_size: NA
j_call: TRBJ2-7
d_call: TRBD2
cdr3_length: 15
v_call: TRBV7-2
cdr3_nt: TGCGCCAGCAGCCAAGAAAGCGGGGGTTCCTACGAGCAGTACTTC
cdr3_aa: CASSQESGGSYEQYF

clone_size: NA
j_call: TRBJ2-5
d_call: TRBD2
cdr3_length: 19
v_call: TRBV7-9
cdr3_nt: TGTGCCAGCACCCACGGACTAGCGGGAGGCAGCGCGGGGGCTGAGACCCAGTACTTC
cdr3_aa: CASTHGLAGGSAGAETQYF

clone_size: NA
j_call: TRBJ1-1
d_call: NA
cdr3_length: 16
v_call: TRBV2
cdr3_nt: TGTGCCAGCAGTACGCGGGCAGGGTCCATGAACACTGAAGCTTTCTTT
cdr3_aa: CASSTRAGSMNTEAFF

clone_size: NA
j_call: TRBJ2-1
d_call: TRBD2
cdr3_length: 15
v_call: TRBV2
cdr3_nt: TGTGCCAGCAGTGATAGCCTAGCGGGAGTCGATGAGCAGTTCTTC
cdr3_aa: CASSDSLAGVDEQFF

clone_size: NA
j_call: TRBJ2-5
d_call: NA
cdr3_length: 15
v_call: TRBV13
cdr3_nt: TGTGCCAGCAGCCCAGGTCTGCGGCCCCAAGAGACCCAGTACTTC
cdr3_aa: CASSPGLRPQETQYF

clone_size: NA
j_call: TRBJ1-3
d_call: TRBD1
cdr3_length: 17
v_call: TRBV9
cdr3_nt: TGTGCCAGCAGCCCGAGCGGGACAGGTTCCTCTGGAAACACCATATATTTT
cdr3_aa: CASSPSGTGSSGNTIYF

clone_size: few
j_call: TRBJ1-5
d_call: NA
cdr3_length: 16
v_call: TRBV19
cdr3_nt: TGTGCCAGTAGTACGCAACCCGAGGCCACGAATCAGCCCCAGCATTTT
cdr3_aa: CASSTQPEATNQPQHF

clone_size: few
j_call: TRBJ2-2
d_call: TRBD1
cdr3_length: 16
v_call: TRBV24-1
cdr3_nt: TGTGCCACCAGTGACTCCGGGACAGCGAACACCGGGGAGCTGTTTTTT
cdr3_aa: CATSDSGTANTGELFF

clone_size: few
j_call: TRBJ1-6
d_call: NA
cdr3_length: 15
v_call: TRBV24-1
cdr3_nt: TGTGCCACCAGTGAAACCGGCTTGCGGGATTCACCCCTCCACTTT
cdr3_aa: CATSETGLRDSPLHF

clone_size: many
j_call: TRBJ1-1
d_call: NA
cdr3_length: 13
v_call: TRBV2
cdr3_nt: TGTGCCAGCAGAGAACACTTCAACACTGAAGCTTTCTTT
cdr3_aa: CASREHFNTEAFF